The 18 T cell receptor beta chains below all came from one sample that was sequenced in a study of blood T cell repertoires in COVID-19. Method: immunoSEQ multiplex PCR; TCRdb's copy keeps in-frame clones and lacks some. The data show roughly 170,000 clones, nearly 80% seen once. The sequenced sample consisted of peripheral blood. The receptors here all came from a woman in her 70s with acute or convalescent COVID-19.

The table lists this clone with a count of one. The V and J genes are TRBV7-3 and TRBJ2-2; 7 bases fit TRBD1. The CDR3 consists of 16 residues. The V gene's germline CDR1 is SGHTA and CDR2 FQGTGA. The trim removed 2 bases at V and 0 bases at J, leaving 3 bases unmatched. CDR3 sequence (DNA): TGTGCCAGCAGCTTATTACAGGGGTCGAACACCGGGGAGCTGTTTTTT. Its protein product is CASSLLQGSNTGELFF.

The count of this clone is one. The chain recombines TRBV27 with TRBJ1-1; D possibly corresponds to TRBD1 (5 bases). The CDR3 runs 13 residues. Per the germline V gene, CDR1 is MNHEY and CDR2 is SMNVEV (reference sequence). V was pared by 4 bases and J by 7 bases, with 13 bases between. CDR3 sequence (DNA): TGTGCCAGCAGTTGGGGCAGATCTGGTGAAGCTTTCTTT. Protein: CASSWGRSGEAFF.

The rearrangement links TRBV19 to TRBJ1-2; D perhaps matches TRBD1 (5 bases). The CDR3 extends over 16 amino acids. Looked up from germline, CDR1 is LNHDA and CDR2 is SQIVND (reference sequence). The ends were cut back, 0 bases at V and 1 base at J, with 12 bases in the middle. The CDR3 spells CASSIDVQGRNYGYTF. DNA for the CDR3: TGTGCCAGTAGTATAGATGTCCAGGGCCGTAACTATGGCTACACCTTC.

Only one count was recorded for this clone. The chain links TRBV30 to TRBJ1-2, with 8 bases matching TRBD1. The junction had 18 bases not matched to a gene; V was cut back by 5 bases and J by 7 bases. Germline V CDR1 and CDR2: GTSNPN, SVGIG (reference sequence). This CDR3 is built from 16 residues. CDR3 sequence reads: CAWLRDRIYLSGGYTF. The CDR3 DNA follows: TGTGCCTGGCTCCGGGACAGGATCTATTTGTCGGGTGGCTACACCTTC.

The chain recombines TRBV4-1 with TRBJ2-7, with TRBD2 matching over 11 bases. V lost 1 base to trimming and J lost 0 bases; unmatched junction nucleotides: 8. From germline, CDR1 is MGHRA and CDR2 YSYEKL. This CDR3 is 18 amino acids long. CDR3 DNA: TGCGCCAGCAGCCAAGTCGTTCTAGCGGGAGGTTCCTCCTACGAGCAGTACTTC. It specifies CASSQVVLAGGSSYEQYF.

V usage is TRBV19 and J usage is TRBJ2-1; 10 bases align to TRBD1. After removal of 3 bases from V and 2 bases from J, the junction contained 1 base not matched to a gene. The CDR3 spans 15 residues. The germline V gene encodes CDR1 LNHDA and CDR2 SQIVND (reference sequence). CDR3 residues: CASSMGQGPYNEQFF. The CDR3 nucleotides are TGTGCCAGTAGTATGGGACAGGGGCCCTACAATGAGCAGTTCTTC.

The V call is TRBV9, the J call TRBJ1-1, with no clear D. CDR1 and CDR2 (germline): SGDLS, YYNGEE. The CDR3 totals 14 residues. V lost 1 base and J lost 4, with 11 bases in between. The CDR3 reads CASSVSRGITEAFF. DNA of the CDR3: TGTGCCAGCAGCGTATCCCGGGGAATCACTGAAGCTTTCTTT.

V and J are TRBV3-1 (or the pseudogene TRBV3-2) and TRBJ2-2; TRBD1 agrees at 7 bases. Germline trimming cut 3 bases from V and 5 bases from J; bases unmatched to any gene: 6. This CDR3 has 15 amino acids. The germline gives CDR1 LGHDT, CDR2 YNNKEL (reference sequence). As DNA, the CDR3 is TGTGCCAGCAGCCAGTCGGACAGGAGGACCGGGGAGCTGTTTTTT. This codes for CASSQSDRRTGELFF.

This chain joins TRBV5-8 and TRBJ2-7; TRBD2 aligns across 7 bases. Germline V CDR1 and CDR2: SGHTS, YDEGEE. The CDR3 sequence is 14 residues long. Trimming removed 2 bases from V and 4 bases from J; junction bases left unmatched: 6. CDR3 nucleotides: TGTGCCAGCAGCTTAGGCGGGAGTTCTTACGAGCAGTACTTC. This gives the protein CASSLGGSSYEQYF.

The chain carries TRBV2 and TRBJ1-5, with TRBD1 identical over 7 bases. The V gene end was trimmed by 6 bases and the J gene end by 3 bases; junction bases not matched to a gene: 8. The CDR3 sequence is 15 residues long. Per germline, CDR1 SNHLY and CDR2 FYNNEI. The CDR3 region has the DNA TGTGCCAGCAGCCCACAGGGGCTGAACAATCAGCCCCAGCATTTT. It codes for CASSPQGLNNQPQHF.

The J gene is TRBJ2-1, the V gene TRBV7-2, with D unclear. The ends were cut back, 5 bases at V and 0 bases at J, with 11 bases in the middle. Germline V gives CDR1 SGHTA, CDR2 FQGNSA. This CDR3 is 15 amino acids long. DNA for the CDR3: TGTGCCAGCAGCGTAGGCCCGGGCTCCTACAATGAGCAGTTCTTC. Translated: CASSVGPGSYNEQFF.

The V call is TRBV6-5, the J call TRBJ2-3; D might be TRBD2 (5 bases). The germline V gene encodes CDR1 MNHEY and CDR2 SVGAGI. The CDR3 consists of 15 residues. Trimming took off 6 bases at V and 2 bases at J, with 15 bases between the two ends. CDR3 sequence (DNA): TGTGCCAGCAGGTCTGTGGGAGACTACACAGATACGCAGTATTTT. Translating it yields CASRSVGDYTDTQYF.

The chain recombines TRBV2 with TRBJ1-1; D not certain. Germline V gene data show CDR1 as SNHLY and CDR2 as FYNNEI. The CDR3 is 13 residues long. Trimming left V 4 bases short and J 4 bases short, with 10 bases between. DNA for the CDR3: TGTGCCAGCAGTGGGAGTCTTGGCACTGAAGCTTTCTTT. Protein sequence: CASSGSLGTEAFF.

This chain links TRBV15 with TRBJ1-2, with 9 bases identical to TRBD1. CDR1 is LNHNV, CDR2 YYDKDF, per germline (reference sequence). CDR3 length: 15 amino acids. The V and J ends lost 5 bases and 4 bases, in that order; junction bases with no gene match: 8. CDR3 sequence: CATSGAIQGAYGYTF. Written as DNA, the CDR3 is TGTGCCACCAGCGGGGCCATACAGGGGGCCTATGGCTACACCTTC. The whole variable domain, remainder taken from reference TRBV15 and TRBJ1-2, is DAMVIQNPRYQVTQFGKPVTLSCSQTLNHNVMYWYQQKSSQAPKLLFHYYDKDFNNEADTPDNFQSRRPNTSFCFLDIRSPGLGDTAMYLCATSGAIQGAYGYTFGSGTRLTVV.

J is TRBJ2-5 and V is TRBV20-1, with unresolved D. The CDR3 runs 11 residues. Trimming took off 6 bases at V and 7 bases at J, with 12 bases between the two ends. Germline loops: CDR1 DFQATT, CDR2 SNEGSKA (reference sequence). The CDR3: CSARTRRTQYF. The DNA of the CDR3 is TGCAGTGCGCGTACCCGCCGGACCCAGTACTTC.

This clone is medium-sized. This chain uses TRBV3-1 (or the pseudogene TRBV3-2) with TRBJ2-2, with 8 bases that match TRBD2. J lost 6 bases, V lost 2 bases, and 14 bases had no gene match. The CDR3 covers 18 residues. Germline-derived CDR1 and CDR2 are LGHDT and YNNKEL (reference sequence). For the CDR3, the DNA is TGTGCCAGCAGCCAACGCTCAGCGGGAGTTGTAGGTCCCGGGGAGCTGTTTTTT. Amino acid sequence: CASSQRSAGVVGPGELFF.

A single count supports this clone. This chain joins TRBV11-1 and TRBJ2-3; TRBD2 matches at 7 bases. CDR3 length: 13 amino acids. The germline CDR1 and CDR2 sequences are SGHAT and FQDESV (reference sequence). Trimming cost V 0 bases and J 6 bases; bases outside gene matches: 0. For the CDR3, the DNA is TGTGCCAGCAGCTTAGCACTAGCGGATACGCAGTATTTT. Translated: CASSLALADTQYF. Full variable domain (rest looked up from reference TRBV11-1 and TRBJ2-3): EAEVAQSPRYKITEKSQAVAFWCDPISGHATLYWYRQILGQGPELLVQFQDESVVDDSQLPKDRFSAERLKGVDSTLKIQPAELGDSAMYLCASSLALADTQYFGPGTRLTVL.

V gene TRBV18 combines with J gene TRBJ1-5; 8 positions agree with TRBD1. This CDR3 has 15 amino acids. The V gene end was trimmed by 2 bases and the J gene end by 2 bases; junction bases not matched to a gene: 2. Germline V gene sequence: CDR1 KGHSH, CDR2 LQKENI. DNA of the CDR3: TGTGCCAGCTCACCAGGGGGACAGGGCAATCAGCCCCAGCATTTT. Translation: CASSPGGQGNQPQHF.